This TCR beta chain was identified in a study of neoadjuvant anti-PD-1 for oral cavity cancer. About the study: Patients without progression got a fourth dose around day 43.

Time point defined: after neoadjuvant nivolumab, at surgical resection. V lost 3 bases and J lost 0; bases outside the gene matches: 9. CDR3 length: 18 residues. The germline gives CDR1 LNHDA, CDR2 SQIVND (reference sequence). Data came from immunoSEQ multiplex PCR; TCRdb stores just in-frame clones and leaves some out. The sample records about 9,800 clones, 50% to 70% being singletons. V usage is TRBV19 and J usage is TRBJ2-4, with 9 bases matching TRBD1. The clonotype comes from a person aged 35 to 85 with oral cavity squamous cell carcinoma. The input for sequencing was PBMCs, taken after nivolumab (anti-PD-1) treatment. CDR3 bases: TGTGCCAGTAGTATGCGGGACAGGGTACTATTAGCCAAAAACATTCAGTACTTC. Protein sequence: CASSMRDRVLLAKNIQYF.